This TCR beta chain was captured in a study of blood T cell repertoires in COVID-19. Study in general: The United States, Italy and Spain supplied acute and convalescent COVID-19 samples. From T cells, B-cell-depleted T cells, or PBMCs came the material, which was cDNA or gDNA.

This clone showed up just a few times. The V segment lost 5 bases and the J segment 1 base; nucleotides outside the gene matches: 5. The germline V gene has CDR1 SGHRS and CDR2 YFSETQ. The CDR3 is 14 amino acids. Source study methods: Nucleated cell number was recorded as an estimate derived from reference gene primer amplification. Assay: immunoSEQ multiplex PCR; the TCRdb copy retains only in-frame clones and omits some. For V, J and clone size, that table is used; D and trimming come from the DNA. Counted here are approximately 300,000 clones, roughly 87% occurring once; the ten biggest clones make up 1%.

The rearrangement joins TRBV5-1 to TRBJ1-1, with TRBD1 matching 7 bases. Sequencing was done on a sample of peripheral blood. The receptor was isolated from a man aged 50-59 years with active or convalescent COVID-19. The CDR3 DNA reads as TGCGCCAGCAGGACAGGGATTACGAACACTGAAGCTTTCTTT. Encoded protein: CASRTGITNTEAFF.